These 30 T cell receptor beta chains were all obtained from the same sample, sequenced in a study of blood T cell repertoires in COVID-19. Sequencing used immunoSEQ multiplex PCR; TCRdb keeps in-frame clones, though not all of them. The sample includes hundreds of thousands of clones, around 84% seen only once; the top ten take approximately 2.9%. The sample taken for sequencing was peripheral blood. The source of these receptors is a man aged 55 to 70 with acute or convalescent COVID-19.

CDR3 loop: CASSLEGGSYGYTF. The CDR3 bases are TGCGCCAGCAGCTTGGAAGGGGGTTCCTATGGCTACACCTTC. This chain links TRBV5-1 with TRBJ1-2, with a weak D call TRBD1 (6 bases). CDR3 length: 14 amino acids. Trimming left V 0 bases short and J 4 bases short, with 10 bases between. Germline V gene sequence: CDR1 SGHRS, CDR2 YFSETQ.

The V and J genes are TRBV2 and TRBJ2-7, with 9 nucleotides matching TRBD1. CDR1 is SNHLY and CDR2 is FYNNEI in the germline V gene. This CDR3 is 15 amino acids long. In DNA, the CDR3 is TGTGCAGGCACTCAACAGGGGGCTAGCTCCTACGAGCAGTACTTC. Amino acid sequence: CAGTQQGASSYEQYF.

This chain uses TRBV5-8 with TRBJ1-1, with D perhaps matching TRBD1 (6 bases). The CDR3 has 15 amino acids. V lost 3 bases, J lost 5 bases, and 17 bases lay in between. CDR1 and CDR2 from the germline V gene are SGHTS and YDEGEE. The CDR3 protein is CASSSGLRGKTEAFF. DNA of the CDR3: TGTGCCAGCAGCTCCGGCTTGAGGGGGAAAACTGAAGCTTTCTTT.

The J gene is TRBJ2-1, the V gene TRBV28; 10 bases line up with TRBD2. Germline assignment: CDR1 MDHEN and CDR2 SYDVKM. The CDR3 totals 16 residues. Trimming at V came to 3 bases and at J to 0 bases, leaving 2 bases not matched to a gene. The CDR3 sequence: CASSFVAGGSYNEQFF. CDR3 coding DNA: TGTGCCAGCAGTTTCGTAGCGGGGGGCTCCTACAATGAGCAGTTCTTC. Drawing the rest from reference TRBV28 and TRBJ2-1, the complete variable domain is DVKVTQSSRYLVKRTGEKVFLECVQDMDHENMFWYRQDPGLGLRLIYFSYDVKMKEKGDIPEGYSVSREKKERFSLILESASTNQTSMYLCASSFVAGGSYNEQFFGPGTRLTVL.

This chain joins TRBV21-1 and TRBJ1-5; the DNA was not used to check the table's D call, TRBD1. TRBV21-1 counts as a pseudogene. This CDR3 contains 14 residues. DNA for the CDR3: TGTGCCAGCCCGCTGGGACAGGGCAATCAGCCCCAGCATTTT. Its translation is CASPLGQGNQPQHF.

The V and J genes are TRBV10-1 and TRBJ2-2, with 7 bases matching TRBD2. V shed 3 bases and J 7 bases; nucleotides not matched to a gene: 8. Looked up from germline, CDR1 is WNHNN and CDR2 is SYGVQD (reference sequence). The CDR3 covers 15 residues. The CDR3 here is CASSETREGIGELFF. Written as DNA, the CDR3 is TGCGCCAGCAGTGAAACCAGGGAGGGTATCGGGGAGCTGTTTTTT.

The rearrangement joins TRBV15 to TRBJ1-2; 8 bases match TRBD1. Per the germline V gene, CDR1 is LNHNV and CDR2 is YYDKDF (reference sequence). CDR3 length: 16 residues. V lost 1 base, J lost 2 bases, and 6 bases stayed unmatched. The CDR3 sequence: CATSRGRSGGNYGYTF. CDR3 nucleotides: TGTGCCACCAGCAGAGGAAGGTCAGGGGGCAACTATGGCTACACCTTC.

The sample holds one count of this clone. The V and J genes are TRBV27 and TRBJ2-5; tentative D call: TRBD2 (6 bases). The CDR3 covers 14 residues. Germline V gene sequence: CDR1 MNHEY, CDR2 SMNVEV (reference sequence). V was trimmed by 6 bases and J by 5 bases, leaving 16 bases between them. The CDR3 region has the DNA TGTGCCAGCAGCCCTAGCCCAGGGAGGGAGACCCAGTACTTC. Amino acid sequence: CASSPSPGRETQYF.

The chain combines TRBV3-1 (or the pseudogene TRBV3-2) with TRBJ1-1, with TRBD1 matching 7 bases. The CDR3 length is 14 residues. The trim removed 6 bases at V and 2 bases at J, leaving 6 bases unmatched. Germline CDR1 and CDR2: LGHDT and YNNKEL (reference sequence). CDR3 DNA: TGTGCCAGCAGTTACGGGACAGTCAACACTGAAGCTTTCTTT. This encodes CASSYGTVNTEAFF.

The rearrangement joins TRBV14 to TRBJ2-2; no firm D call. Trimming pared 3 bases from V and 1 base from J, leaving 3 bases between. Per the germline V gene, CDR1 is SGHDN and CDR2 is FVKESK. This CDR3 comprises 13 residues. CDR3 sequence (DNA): TGTGCCAGCAGCCACAAGAACACCGGGGAGCTGTTTTTT. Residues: CASSHKNTGELFF.

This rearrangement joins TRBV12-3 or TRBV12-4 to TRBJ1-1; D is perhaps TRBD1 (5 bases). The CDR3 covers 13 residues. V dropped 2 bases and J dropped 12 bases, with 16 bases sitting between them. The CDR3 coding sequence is TGTGCCAGCAGTTTAATCGGGCAGGGCAGAACTTTCTTT. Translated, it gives CASSLIGQGRTFF.

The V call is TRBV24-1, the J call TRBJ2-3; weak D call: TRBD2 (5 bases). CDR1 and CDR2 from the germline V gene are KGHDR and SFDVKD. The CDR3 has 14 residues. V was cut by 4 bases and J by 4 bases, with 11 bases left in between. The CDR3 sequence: CATSEPSWADTQYF. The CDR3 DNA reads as TGTGCCACCAGTGAGCCTAGCTGGGCAGATACGCAGTATTTT.

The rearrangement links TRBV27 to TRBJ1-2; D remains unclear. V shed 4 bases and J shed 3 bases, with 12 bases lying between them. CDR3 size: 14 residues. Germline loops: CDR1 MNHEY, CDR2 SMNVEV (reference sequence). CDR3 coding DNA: TGTGCCAGCAGTTGGGCCAGGACTGACTATGGCTACACCTTC. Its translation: CASSWARTDYGYTF.

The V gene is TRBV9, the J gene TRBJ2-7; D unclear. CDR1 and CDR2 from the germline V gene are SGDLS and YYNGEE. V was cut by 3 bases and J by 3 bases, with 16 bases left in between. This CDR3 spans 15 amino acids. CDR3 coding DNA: TGTGCCAGCAGCGCCGATGTCCTAGGTCTCTACGAGCAGTACTTC. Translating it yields CASSADVLGLYEQYF.

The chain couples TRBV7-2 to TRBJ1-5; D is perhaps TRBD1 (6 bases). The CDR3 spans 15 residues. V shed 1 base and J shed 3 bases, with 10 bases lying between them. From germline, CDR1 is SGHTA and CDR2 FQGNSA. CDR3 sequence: CASSLVGTSNQPQHF. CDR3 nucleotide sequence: TGTGCCAGCAGCTTAGTGGGGACATCCAATCAGCCCCAGCATTTT.

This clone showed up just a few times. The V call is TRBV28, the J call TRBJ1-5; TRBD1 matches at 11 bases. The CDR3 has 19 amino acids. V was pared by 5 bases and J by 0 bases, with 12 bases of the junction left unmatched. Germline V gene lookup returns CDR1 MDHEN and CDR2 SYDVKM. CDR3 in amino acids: CASSPPGQGVGFSNQPQHF. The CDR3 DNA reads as TGTGCCAGCAGTCCTCCGGGACAGGGGGTCGGGTTTAGCAATCAGCCCCAGCATTTT. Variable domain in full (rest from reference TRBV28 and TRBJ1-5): DVKVTQSSRYLVKRTGEKVFLECVQDMDHENMFWYRQDPGLGLRLIYFSYDVKMKEKGDIPEGYSVSREKKERFSLILESASTNQTSMYLCASSPPGQGVGFSNQPQHFGDGTRLSIL.

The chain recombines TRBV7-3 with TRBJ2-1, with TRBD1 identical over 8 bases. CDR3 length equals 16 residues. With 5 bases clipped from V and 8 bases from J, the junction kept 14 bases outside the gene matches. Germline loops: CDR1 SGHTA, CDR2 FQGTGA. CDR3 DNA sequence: TGTGCCAGCAGCACCTGGACAGGGATCATGAGCGATGAGCAGTTCTTC. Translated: CASSTWTGIMSDEQFF.

CDR3: CASSLTTGGYEQYF. CDR3 bases: TGCGCCAGCAGCCTTACGACAGGGGGGTACGAGCAGTACTTC. The chain has TRBV5-1 and TRBJ2-7; TRBD1 agrees at 9 bases. V lost 4 bases, J lost 4 bases, and 6 bases stayed unmatched. This CDR3 region has 14 residues. Germline CDR1 and CDR2: SGHRS and YFSETQ.

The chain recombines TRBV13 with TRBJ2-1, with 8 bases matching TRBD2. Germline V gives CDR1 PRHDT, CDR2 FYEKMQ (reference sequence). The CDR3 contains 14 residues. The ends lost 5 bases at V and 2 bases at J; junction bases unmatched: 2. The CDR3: CASSTSGTYNEQFF. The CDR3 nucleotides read TGTGCCAGCAGCACTAGCGGCACCTACAATGAGCAGTTCTTC. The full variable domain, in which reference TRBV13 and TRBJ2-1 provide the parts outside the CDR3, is AAGVIQSPRHLIKEKRETATLKCYPIPRHDTVYWYQQGPGQDPQFLISFYEKMQSDKGSIPDRFSAQQFSDYHSELNMSSLELGDSALYFCASSTSGTYNEQFFGPGTRLTVL.

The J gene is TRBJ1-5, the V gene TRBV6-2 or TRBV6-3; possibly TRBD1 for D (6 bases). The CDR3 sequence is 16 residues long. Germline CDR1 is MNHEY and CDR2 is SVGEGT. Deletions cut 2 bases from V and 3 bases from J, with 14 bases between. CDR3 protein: CASSYTGGGPNQPQHF. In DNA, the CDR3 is TGTGCCAGCAGTTACACGGGCGGGGGCCCCAATCAGCCCCAGCATTTT.

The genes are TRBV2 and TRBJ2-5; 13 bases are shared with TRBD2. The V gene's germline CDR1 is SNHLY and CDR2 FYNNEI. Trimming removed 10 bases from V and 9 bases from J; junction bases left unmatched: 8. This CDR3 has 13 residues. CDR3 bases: TGTGCCATCAGGACTAGCGGGGGAGGGGCCCAGTACTTC. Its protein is CAIRTSGGGAQYF.

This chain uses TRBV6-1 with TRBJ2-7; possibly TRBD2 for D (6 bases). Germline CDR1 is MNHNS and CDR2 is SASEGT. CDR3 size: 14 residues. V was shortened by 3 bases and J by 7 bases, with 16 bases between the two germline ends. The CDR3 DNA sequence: TGTGCCAGCAGTGACACGGCGGGGATCTGGGAGCAGTACTTC. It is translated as CASSDTAGIWEQYF.

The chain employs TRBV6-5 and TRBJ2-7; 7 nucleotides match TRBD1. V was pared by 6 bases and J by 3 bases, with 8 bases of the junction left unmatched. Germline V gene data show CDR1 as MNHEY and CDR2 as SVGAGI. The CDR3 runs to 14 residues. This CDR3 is CASSTNRGDYEQYF. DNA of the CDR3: TGTGCCAGCAGCACCAACAGGGGAGACTACGAGCAGTACTTC.

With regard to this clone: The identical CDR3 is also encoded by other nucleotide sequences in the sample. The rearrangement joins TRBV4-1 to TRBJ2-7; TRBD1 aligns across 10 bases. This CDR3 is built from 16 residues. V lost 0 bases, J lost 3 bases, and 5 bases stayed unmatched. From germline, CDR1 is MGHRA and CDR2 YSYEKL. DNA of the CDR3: TGCGCCAGCAGCCAAGAGGGGACAGGGGTGTACTACGAGCAGTACTTC. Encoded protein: CASSQEGTGVYYEQYF.

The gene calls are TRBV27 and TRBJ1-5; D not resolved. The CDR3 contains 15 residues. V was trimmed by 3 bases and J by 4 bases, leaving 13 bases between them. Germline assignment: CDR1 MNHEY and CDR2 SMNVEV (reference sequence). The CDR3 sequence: CASSFLGRENQPQHF. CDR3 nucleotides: TGTGCCAGCAGTTTTTTAGGGCGGGAGAATCAGCCCCAGCATTTT.

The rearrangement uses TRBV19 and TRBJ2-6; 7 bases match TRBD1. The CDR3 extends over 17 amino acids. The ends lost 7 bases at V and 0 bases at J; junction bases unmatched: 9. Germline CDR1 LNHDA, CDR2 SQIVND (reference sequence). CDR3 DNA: TGTGCCAGTAAACCGGCAGGGGGTCCCTCTGGGGCCAACGTCCTGACTTTC. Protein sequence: CASKPAGGPSGANVLTF.

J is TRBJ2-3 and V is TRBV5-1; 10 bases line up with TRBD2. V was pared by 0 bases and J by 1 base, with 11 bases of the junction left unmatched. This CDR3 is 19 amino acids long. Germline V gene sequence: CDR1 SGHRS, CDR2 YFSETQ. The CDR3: CASSLVAGGPSTRTDTQYF. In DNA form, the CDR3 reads TGCGCCAGCAGCTTGGTAGCGGGGGGCCCCTCCACCCGCACAGATACGCAGTATTTT. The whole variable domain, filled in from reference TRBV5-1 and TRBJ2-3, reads KAGVTQTPRYLIKTRGQQVTLSCSPISGHRSVSWYQQTPGQGLQFLFEYFSETQRNKGNFPGRFSGRQFSNSRSEMNVSTLELGDSALYLCASSLVAGGPSTRTDTQYFGPGTRLTVL.

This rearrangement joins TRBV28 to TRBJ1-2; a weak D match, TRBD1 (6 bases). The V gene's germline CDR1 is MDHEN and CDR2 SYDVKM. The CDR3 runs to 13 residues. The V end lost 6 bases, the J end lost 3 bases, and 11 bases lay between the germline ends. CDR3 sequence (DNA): TGTGCCAGCAGACAACAGGGTTACTATGGCTACACCTTC. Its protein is CASRQQGYYGYTF.

The CDR3 DNA reads TGTGCCAGCTGGGTTCCAAGGGGGGGAAATGAAAAACTGTTTTTT. Residues: CASWVPRGGNEKLFF. The chain has TRBV2 and TRBJ1-4; possible D gene TRBD1, 6 bases. Germline assignment: CDR1 SNHLY and CDR2 FYNNEI. V was clipped by 8 bases and J by 5 bases, with 18 bases between them. CDR3 length: 15 amino acids.

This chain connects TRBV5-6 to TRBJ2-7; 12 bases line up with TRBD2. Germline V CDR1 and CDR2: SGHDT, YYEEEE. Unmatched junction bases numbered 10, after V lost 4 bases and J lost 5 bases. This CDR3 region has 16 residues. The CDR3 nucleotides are TGTGCCAGCAGCGTGACTAGCGGGGGCCTCCCGGACGAGCAGTACTTC. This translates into CASSVTSGGLPDEQYF.